This T cell receptor beta chain was found in a study of cytomegalovirus exposure and HLA in healthy donors. Remarks on this clone: What it binds is not known.

The PCR was carried out with 60 Vbeta primers and 13 Jbeta primers. Clones were read by immunoSEQ multiplex PCR, and TCRdb kept only the in-frame ones, dropping some. The top ten clones hold approximately 4% of a sample with about 120,000 clones, around three quarters of them seen once. Study-level points and caveats: Presence/absence comparisons presumed near-even sequencing depth among donors.

The trim removed 11 bases at V and 2 bases at J, leaving 12 bases unmatched. Germline V gene lookup returns CDR1 MDHEN and CDR2 SYDVKM. The CDR3 totals 15 residues. This sequence was found in a man in his thirties or forties in good health and CMV-seropositive. The chain links TRBV28 to TRBJ1-5; 7 nucleotides line up with TRBD1. What was sequenced was PBMCs. CDR3: CARNRGECGNQPQHF. The CDR3 nucleotides are TGTGCCCGCAACAGGGGAGAATGCGGCAATCAGCCCCAGCATTTT.